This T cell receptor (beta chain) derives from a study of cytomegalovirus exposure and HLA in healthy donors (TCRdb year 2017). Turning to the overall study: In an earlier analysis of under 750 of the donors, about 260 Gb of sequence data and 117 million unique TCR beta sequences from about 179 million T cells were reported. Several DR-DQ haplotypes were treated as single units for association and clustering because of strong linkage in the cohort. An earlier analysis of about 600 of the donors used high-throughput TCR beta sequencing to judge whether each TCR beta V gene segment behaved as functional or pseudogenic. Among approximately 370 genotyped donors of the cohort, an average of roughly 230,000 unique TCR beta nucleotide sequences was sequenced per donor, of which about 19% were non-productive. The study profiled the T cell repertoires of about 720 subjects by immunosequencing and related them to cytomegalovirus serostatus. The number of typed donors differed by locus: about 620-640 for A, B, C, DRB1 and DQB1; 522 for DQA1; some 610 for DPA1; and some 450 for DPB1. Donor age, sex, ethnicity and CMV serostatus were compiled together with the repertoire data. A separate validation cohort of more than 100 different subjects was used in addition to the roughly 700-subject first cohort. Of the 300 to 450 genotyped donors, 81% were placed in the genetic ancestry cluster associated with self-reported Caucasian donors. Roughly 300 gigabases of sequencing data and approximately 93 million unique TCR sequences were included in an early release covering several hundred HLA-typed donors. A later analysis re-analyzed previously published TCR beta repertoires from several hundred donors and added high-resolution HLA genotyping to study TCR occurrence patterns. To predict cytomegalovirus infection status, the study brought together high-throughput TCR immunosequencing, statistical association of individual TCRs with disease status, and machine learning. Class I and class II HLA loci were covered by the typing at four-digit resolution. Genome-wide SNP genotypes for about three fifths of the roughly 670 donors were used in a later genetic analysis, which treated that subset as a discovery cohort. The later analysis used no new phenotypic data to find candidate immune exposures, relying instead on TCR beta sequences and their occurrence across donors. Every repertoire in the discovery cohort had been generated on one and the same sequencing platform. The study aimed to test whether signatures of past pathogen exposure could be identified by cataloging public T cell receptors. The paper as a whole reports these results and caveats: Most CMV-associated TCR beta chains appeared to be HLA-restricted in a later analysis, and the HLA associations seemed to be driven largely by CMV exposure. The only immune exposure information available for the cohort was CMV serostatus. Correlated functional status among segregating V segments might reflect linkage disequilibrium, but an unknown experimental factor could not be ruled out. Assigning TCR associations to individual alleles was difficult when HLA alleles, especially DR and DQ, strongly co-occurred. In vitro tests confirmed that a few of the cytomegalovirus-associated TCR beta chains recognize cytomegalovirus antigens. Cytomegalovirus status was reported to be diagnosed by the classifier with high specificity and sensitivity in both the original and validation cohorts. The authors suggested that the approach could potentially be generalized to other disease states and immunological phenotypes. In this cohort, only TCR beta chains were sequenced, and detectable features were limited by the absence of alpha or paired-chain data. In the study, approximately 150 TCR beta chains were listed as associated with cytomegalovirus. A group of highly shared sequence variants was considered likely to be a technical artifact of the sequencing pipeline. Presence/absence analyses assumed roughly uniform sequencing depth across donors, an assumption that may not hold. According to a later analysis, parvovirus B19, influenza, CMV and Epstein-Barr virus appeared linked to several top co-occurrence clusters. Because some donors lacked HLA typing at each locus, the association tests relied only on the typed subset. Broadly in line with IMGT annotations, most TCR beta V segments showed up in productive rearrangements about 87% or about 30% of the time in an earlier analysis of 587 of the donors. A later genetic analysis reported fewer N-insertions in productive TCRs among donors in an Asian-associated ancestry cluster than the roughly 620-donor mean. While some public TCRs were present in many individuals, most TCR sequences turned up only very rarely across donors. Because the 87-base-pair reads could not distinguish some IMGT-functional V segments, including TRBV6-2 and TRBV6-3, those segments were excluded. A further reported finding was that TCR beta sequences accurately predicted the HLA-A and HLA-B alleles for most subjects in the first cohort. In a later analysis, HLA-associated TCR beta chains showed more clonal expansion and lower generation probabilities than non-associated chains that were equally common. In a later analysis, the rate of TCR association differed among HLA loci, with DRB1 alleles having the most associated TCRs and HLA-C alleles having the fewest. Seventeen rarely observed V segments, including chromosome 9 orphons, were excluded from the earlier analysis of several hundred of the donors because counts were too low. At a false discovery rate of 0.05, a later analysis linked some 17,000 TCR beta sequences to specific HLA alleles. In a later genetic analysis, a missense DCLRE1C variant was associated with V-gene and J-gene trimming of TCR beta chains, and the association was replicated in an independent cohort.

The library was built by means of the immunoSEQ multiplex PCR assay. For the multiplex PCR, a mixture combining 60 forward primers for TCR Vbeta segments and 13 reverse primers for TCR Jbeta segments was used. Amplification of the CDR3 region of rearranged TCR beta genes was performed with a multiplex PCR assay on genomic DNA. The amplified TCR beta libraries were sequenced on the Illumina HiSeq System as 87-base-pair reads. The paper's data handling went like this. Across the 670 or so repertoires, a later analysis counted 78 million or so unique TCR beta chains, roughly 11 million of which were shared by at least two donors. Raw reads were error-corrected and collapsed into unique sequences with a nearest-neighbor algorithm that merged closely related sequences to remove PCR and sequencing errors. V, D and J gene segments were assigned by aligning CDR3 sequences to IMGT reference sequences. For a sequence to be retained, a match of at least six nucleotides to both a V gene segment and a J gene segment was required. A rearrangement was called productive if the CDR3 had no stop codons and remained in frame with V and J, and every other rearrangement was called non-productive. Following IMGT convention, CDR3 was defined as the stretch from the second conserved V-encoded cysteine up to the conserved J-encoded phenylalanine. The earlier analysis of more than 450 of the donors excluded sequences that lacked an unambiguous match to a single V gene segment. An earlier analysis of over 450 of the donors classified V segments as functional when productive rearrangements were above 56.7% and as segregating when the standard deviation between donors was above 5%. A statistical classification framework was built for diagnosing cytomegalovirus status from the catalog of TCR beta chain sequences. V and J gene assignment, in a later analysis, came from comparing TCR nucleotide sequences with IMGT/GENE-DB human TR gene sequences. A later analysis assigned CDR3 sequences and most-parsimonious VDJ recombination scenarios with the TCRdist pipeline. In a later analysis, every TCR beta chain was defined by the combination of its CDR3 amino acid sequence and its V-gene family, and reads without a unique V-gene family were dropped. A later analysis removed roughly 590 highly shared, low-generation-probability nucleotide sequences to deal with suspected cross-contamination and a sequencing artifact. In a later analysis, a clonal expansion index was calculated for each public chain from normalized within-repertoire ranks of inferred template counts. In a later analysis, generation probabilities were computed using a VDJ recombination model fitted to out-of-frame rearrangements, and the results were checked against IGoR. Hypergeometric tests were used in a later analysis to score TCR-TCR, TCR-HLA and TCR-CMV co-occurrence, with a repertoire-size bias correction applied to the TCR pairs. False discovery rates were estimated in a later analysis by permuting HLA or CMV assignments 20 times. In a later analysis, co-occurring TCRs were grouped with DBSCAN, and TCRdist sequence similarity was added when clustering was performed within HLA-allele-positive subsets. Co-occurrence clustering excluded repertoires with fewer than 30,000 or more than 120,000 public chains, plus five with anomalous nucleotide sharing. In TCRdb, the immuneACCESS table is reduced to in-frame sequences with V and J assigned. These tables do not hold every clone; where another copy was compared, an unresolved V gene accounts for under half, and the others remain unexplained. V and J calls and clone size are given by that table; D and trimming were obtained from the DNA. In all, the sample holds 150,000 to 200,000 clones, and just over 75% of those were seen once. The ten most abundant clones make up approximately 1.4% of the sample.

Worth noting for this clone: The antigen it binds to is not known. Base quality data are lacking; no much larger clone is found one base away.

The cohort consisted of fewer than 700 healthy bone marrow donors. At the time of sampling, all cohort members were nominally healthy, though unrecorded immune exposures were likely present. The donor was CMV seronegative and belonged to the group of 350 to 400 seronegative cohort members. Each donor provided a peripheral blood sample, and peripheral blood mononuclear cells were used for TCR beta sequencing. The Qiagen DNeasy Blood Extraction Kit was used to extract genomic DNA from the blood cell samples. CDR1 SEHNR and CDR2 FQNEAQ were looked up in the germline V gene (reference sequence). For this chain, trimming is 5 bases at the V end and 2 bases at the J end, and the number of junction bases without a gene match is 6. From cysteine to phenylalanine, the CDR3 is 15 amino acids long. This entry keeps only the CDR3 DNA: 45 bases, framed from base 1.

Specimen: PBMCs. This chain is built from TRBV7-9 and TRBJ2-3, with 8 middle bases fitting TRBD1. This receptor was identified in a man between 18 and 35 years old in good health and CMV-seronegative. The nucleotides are TGTGCCAGCAGCACTTCGGACAGGGACACAGATACGCAGTATTTT. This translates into CASSTSDRDTDTQYF.